Listed here are 27 T cell receptor beta chains from one sample, sequenced in a study of cytomegalovirus exposure and HLA in healthy donors. Primers for the PCR totalled 60 Vbeta and 13 Jbeta. Profiled with immunoSEQ multiplex PCR; TCRdb holds only in-frame clones, not every one. The repertoire holds a few hundred thousand clones, with almost 80% as singletons. The specimen sequenced was PBMCs. The source of these receptors is a man aged 18 to 30 in good health and CMV-seronegative.

V and J are TRBV7-6 and TRBJ2-5, with 7 bases matching TRBD2. The CDR3 extends over 15 amino acids. J was trimmed by 3 bases and V by 5 bases; bases with no gene match: 9. Germline V gene lookup returns CDR1 SGHVS and CDR2 FNYEAQ. CDR3 sequence reads: CASSPGLGPEETQYF. The CDR3 DNA follows: TGTGCCAGCAGCCCAGGACTAGGCCCTGAAGAGACCCAGTACTTC.

The genes are TRBV5-4 and TRBJ2-7; 9 bases map to TRBD2. The germline V gene has CDR1 SGHNT and CDR2 YYREEE (reference sequence). V lost 6 bases and J lost 7; bases outside the gene matches: 17. CDR3 size: 16 residues. Here the CDR3 reads CASKGSGSPDPLEQYF. Here the CDR3 DNA reads TGTGCCAGCAAGGGTAGCGGGAGCCCCGACCCCCTGGAGCAGTACTTC.

The chain recombines TRBV10-3 with TRBJ1-2, with 8 bases aligning to TRBD1. The germline CDR1 and CDR2 sequences are ENHRY and SYGVKD. CDR3 length: 13 residues. V lost 9 bases to trimming and J lost 6 bases; unmatched junction nucleotides: 9. This chain's CDR3 is CAITGGELDGYTF. The CDR3 DNA sequence: TGTGCCATAACAGGGGGAGAGCTGGATGGCTACACCTTC.

This clone was recorded a few times. The rearrangement uses TRBV4-1 and TRBJ2-7; 8 positions agree with TRBD2. CDR3 length: 15 residues. Germline V gene data show CDR1 as MGHRA and CDR2 as YSYEKL. The V and J ends lost 0 bases and 6 bases, in that order; junction bases with no gene match: 7. CDR3 coding DNA: TGCGCCAGCAGCCAAGAACCCCAGCGGGGGTCCGAGCAGTACTTC. This gives the protein CASSQEPQRGSEQYF.

The chain links TRBV4-3 to TRBJ2-7; D uncertain. The ends were cut back, 0 bases at V and 3 bases at J, with 12 bases in the middle. The CDR3 runs to 15 residues. CDR1 and CDR2 from the germline V gene are LGHNA and YSLEER. CDR3 in DNA: TGCGCCAGCAGCCAAGACGCCGGGTATTACTACGAGCAGTACTTC. Its translation: CASSQDAGYYYEQYF.

The rearrangement uses TRBV6-5 and TRBJ1-2; a possible D gene is TRBD1 (5 bases). The CDR3 totals 15 residues. Germline lookup yields CDR1 MNHEY and CDR2 SVGAGI. Trimming took off 6 bases at V and 0 bases at J, with 14 bases between the two ends. CDR3 amino acids: CASSRLGGSNYGYTF. Written as DNA, the CDR3 is TGTGCCAGCAGCCGATTGGGGGGGTCTAACTATGGCTACACCTTC.

Only one count was recorded for this clone. The V and J genes are TRBV10-3 and TRBJ2-1, with unresolved D. There are 12 residues in the CDR3. In germline, CDR1 is ENHRY, CDR2 SYGVKD. The V end lost 11 bases, the J end lost 5 bases, and 13 bases lay between the germline ends. The CDR3 DNA sequence: TGTGCCGGTTCTGGCTTCGACAATGAGCAGTTCTTC. This sequence encodes CAGSGFDNEQFF.

The V and J genes are TRBV9 and TRBJ2-1; D might be TRBD1 (5 bases). The ends were cut back, 2 bases at V and 5 bases at J, with 8 bases in the middle. The CDR3 consists of 13 residues. The germline V gene encodes CDR1 SGDLS and CDR2 YYNGEE. DNA of the CDR3: TGTGCCAGCAGCGTCCCCAGGGACAATGAGCAGTTCTTC. It specifies CASSVPRDNEQFF.

The chain links TRBV9 to TRBJ2-5; 7 bases are shared with TRBD1. The CDR3 runs 14 residues. The junction had 1 base not matched to a gene; V was cut back by 2 bases and J by 0 bases. From germline, CDR1 is SGDLS and CDR2 YYNGEE. CDR3 nucleotides: TGTGCCAGCAGCGTCGACAGGGACCAAGAGACCCAGTACTTC. Translating it yields CASSVDRDQETQYF.

The chain carries TRBV2 and TRBJ2-5; 10 bases fit TRBD2. CDR1 and CDR2 from the germline V gene are SNHLY and FYNNEI. Trimming took 6 bases from V and 5 from J; bases not matched to a gene: 9. The CDR3 runs 15 residues. The CDR3 sequence: CASSLSGRAGETQYF. In DNA, the CDR3 is TGTGCCAGCAGCTTGAGCGGGAGGGCCGGGGAGACCCAGTACTTC.

V and J are TRBV5-4 and TRBJ2-2, with 9 bases aligning to TRBD2. Germline values: CDR1 SGHNT, CDR2 YYREEE (reference sequence). The length of the CDR3 is 15 residues. V shed 3 bases and J 7 bases; nucleotides not matched to a gene: 7. CDR3 in DNA: TGTGCCAGCAGCTCGGCGGGAGGGCCAGACGGGGAGCTGTTTTTT. Encoded protein: CASSSAGGPDGELFF.

A few counts support this clone. The chain links TRBV7-6 to TRBJ2-7; perhaps TRBD2 as D (5 bases). V lost 5 bases, J lost 2 bases, and 19 bases lay in between. CDR3 length equals 16 residues. Germline CDR1 and CDR2: SGHVS and FNYEAQ. CDR3 in amino acids: CASSPQPIGETYEQYF. DNA for the CDR3: TGTGCCAGCAGCCCCCAGCCAATCGGGGAGACCTACGAGCAGTACTTC.

The genes are TRBV5-4 and TRBJ1-1, with TRBD1 identical over 10 bases. CDR1 is SGHNT, CDR2 YYREEE, per germline (reference sequence). Trimming took 0 bases from V and 0 from J; bases not matched to a gene: 2. This CDR3 comprises 16 residues. CDR3 residues: CASSLAGTGVNTEAFF. DNA for the CDR3: TGTGCCAGCAGCTTGGCCGGGACAGGGGTGAACACTGAAGCTTTCTTT.

The chain recombines TRBV11-2 with TRBJ2-2, with 13 bases lining up with TRBD2. V was clipped by 5 bases and J by 5 bases; unmatched bases: 2. Germline V gene sequence: CDR1 SGHAT, CDR2 FQNNGV. The CDR3 has 15 amino acids. The CDR3 here is CASSGLAGVTGELFF. The CDR3 coding sequence is TGTGCCAGCAGCGGACTAGCGGGAGTGACCGGGGAGCTGTTTTTT.

The chain has TRBV7-8 and TRBJ2-3; D unclear. V was shortened by 2 bases and J by 0 bases, with 12 bases between the two germline ends. The CDR3 is made up of 16 amino acids. CDR1 is SGHVS, CDR2 FQNEAQ, per germline. Written as DNA, the CDR3 is TGTGCCAGCAGCTTACTAGGAACTATTAGCACAGATACGCAGTATTTT. Protein: CASSLLGTISTDTQYF.

This chain uses TRBV27 with TRBJ2-5, with D possibly matching TRBD1 (5 bases). Deletions cut 4 bases from V and 5 bases from J, with 11 bases between. From germline, CDR1 is MNHEY and CDR2 SMNVEV (reference sequence). The CDR3 extends over 13 amino acids. The CDR3 sequence: CASSYGAWETQYF. Here the CDR3 DNA reads TGTGCCAGCAGTTATGGGGCGTGGGAGACCCAGTACTTC.

V and J are TRBV18 and TRBJ2-3, with TRBD2 matching 8 bases. CDR1 and CDR2 from the germline V gene are KGHSH and LQKENI. Trimming removed 2 bases from V and 1 base from J; junction bases left unmatched: 8. This CDR3 contains 17 residues. The DNA of the CDR3 is TGTGCCAGCTCACCAATGAGCGGGAGCTTGGGCACAGATACGCAGTATTTT. Translating gives CASSPMSGSLGTDTQYF.

This clone turned up a few times. The V and J genes are TRBV30 and TRBJ2-3; 12 nucleotides align to TRBD1. V lost 0 bases, J lost 4 bases, and 17 bases stayed unmatched. Germline V gene data show CDR1 as GTSNPN and CDR2 as SVGIG (reference sequence). The CDR3 sequence is 20 residues long. The CDR3 bases are TGTGCCTGGAGTGTATATACGGGACAGGGGGCTAGCGGGATGGCAGATACGCAGTATTTT. Protein: CAWSVYTGQGASGMADTQYF. The full variable domain, its missing parts supplied by reference TRBV30 and TRBJ2-3, is SQTIHQWPATLVQPVGSPLSLECTVEGTSNPNLYWYRQAAGRGLQLLFYSVGIGQISSEVPQNLSASRPQDRQFILSSKKLLLSDSGFYLCAWSVYTGQGASGMADTQYFGPGTRLTVL.

This clone was counted between two and nine times. In nucleotides, the CDR3 is TGTGCCAGCAGCAAAACAGGGGGCGCGGGCTATGGCTACACCTTC. Protein: CASSKTGGAGYGYTF. V is TRBV5-6 and J is TRBJ1-2, with 9 bases identical to TRBD1. The CDR3 length is 15 residues. CDR1 and CDR2 (germline): SGHDT, YYEEEE. V lost 4 bases to trimming and J lost 4 bases; unmatched junction nucleotides: 8.

The chain has TRBV19 and TRBJ2-2; a possible D gene is TRBD1 (6 bases). Germline V gene data show CDR1 as LNHDA and CDR2 as SQIVND (reference sequence). V gave up 5 bases and J gave up 4 bases, with 17 bases separating them. The CDR3 sequence is 16 residues long. The DNA of the CDR3 is TGTGCCAGTAGTCCAACAGGGCTATTGGCCACCGGGGAGCTGTTTTTT. Amino acids: CASSPTGLLATGELFF.

V and J are TRBV30 and TRBJ2-1, with 9 bases fitting TRBD2. The CDR3 spans 15 residues. Germline CDR1 is GTSNPN and CDR2 is SVGIG (reference sequence). After removal of 2 bases from V and 12 bases from J, the junction contained 14 bases not matched to a gene. The CDR3 loop reads CAWSRGTATSGLQFF. As DNA, the CDR3 is TGTGCCTGGAGTCGTGGGACGGCGACTAGCGGTTTGCAGTTCTTC.

This clone was seen only a few times. V is TRBV7-2 and J is TRBJ1-2; 8 bases align to TRBD1. Looked up from germline, CDR1 is SGHTA and CDR2 is FQGNSA. The CDR3 has 16 residues. V was clipped by 1 base and J by 5 bases; unmatched bases: 9. CDR3 nucleotide sequence: TGTGCCAGCAGCTTAGTTTTCCGGGACAGGACATATGGCTACACCTTC. Encoded protein: CASSLVFRDRTYGYTF.

The chain employs TRBV5-1 and TRBJ1-6; TRBD1 aligns across 8 bases. CDR3 size: 13 residues. Germline CDR1 SGHRS, CDR2 YFSETQ. V lost 7 bases to trimming and J lost 8 bases; unmatched junction nucleotides: 5. The CDR3 region has the DNA TGCGCCAGCCGGACAGGGCGAGATTCACCCCTCCACTTT. Its protein is CASRTGRDSPLHF.

The V and J genes are TRBV6-5 and TRBJ2-1; TRBD1 agrees at 7 bases. V lost 6 bases and J lost 7; bases outside the gene matches: 12. The CDR3 covers 15 residues. Germline assignment: CDR1 MNHEY and CDR2 SVGAGI. The CDR3 protein is CASRRSGTAPNEQFF. The DNA of the CDR3 is TGTGCCAGCAGACGTTCCGGGACAGCACCTAATGAGCAGTTCTTC.

This clone has a single count. The chain uses TRBV28 and TRBJ1-2, with D possibly TRBD1 on 6 matching bases. The CDR3 has 13 residues. CDR1 and CDR2 (germline): MDHEN, SYDVKM. V was trimmed by 3 bases and J by 6 bases, leaving 11 bases between them. Here the CDR3 DNA reads TGTGCCAGCAGTTTCAGGGGAGAGGATGGCTACACCTTC. Residues: CASSFRGEDGYTF.

This chain uses TRBV6-6 with TRBJ1-2, with a weak D call TRBD1 (5 bases). Trimming pared 2 bases from V and 4 bases from J, leaving 8 bases between. Germline V gene lookup returns CDR1 MNHNY and CDR2 SVGAGI (reference sequence). This CDR3 comprises 13 residues. CDR3 DNA sequence: TGTGCCAGCAGTTACGACAGATTCTATGGCTACACCTTC. The encoded protein is CASSYDRFYGYTF.

This CDR3 is CASSRDRARNTEAFF. The CDR3 DNA reads TGTGCCAGCAGCCGGGACAGGGCGAGGAACACTGAAGCTTTCTTT. The rearrangement uses TRBV6-5 and TRBJ1-1; 9 bases match TRBD1. Looked up from germline, CDR1 is MNHEY and CDR2 is SVGAGI. The CDR3 sequence is 15 residues long. J gave up 1 base and V 6 bases, and 6 bases lay outside the gene matches.